The clone carrying this T cell receptor (beta chain) showed up just a few times. Its cognate antigen is unknown. Some clones are missing from TCRdb's copy, which holds only in-frame ones; the method was immunoSEQ multiplex PCR. The sample contains about 120,000 clones, just over 85% of which appear only once. Trimming took 5 bases from V and 1 from J, leaving 5 bases between them. The CDR3 totals 13 residues. Germline CDR1 and CDR2: LNHDA and SQIVND (reference sequence). This entry belongs to a study of T cell responses to AZD1222 COVID-19 vaccine. Study-wide points: A mostly white British donor set with more females was recruited, and clonal diversity was possibly underestimated. The peak T cell response came first, and repertoires were sampled only after it.

This sequence was found in an adult in good health. The rearrangement links TRBV19 to TRBJ2-2; D is possibly TRBD2 (5 bases). The source was peripheral blood, collected on day 0 of AZD1222 vaccination. In DNA form, the CDR3 reads TGTGCCAGTAGTGGAGGGAACACCGGGGAGCTGTTTTTT. Translation gives CASSGGNTGELFF.